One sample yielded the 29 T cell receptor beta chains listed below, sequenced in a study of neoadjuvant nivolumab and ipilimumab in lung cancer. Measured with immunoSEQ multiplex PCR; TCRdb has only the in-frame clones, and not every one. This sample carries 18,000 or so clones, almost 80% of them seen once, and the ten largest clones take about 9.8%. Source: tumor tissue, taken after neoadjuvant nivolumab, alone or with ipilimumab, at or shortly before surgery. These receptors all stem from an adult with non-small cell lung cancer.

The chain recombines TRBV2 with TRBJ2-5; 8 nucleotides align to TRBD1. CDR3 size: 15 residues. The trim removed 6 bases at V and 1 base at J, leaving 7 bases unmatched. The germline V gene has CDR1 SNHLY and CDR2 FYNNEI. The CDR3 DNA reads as TGTGCCAGCAGCCGACAGGGGATTCCCCAAGAGACCCAGTACTTC. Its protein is CASSRQGIPQETQYF.

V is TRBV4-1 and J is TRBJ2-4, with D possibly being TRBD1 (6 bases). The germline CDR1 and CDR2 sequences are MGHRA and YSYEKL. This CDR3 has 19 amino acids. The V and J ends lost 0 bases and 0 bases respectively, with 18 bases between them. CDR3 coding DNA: TGCGCCAGCAGCCAAGAGCCGGGACACTCGACTTTAGCCAAAAACATTCAGTACTTC. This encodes CASSQEPGHSTLAKNIQYF.

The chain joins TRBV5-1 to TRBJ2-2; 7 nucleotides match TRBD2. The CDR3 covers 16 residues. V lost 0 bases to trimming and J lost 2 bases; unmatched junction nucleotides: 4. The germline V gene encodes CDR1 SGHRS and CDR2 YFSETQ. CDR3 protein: CASSLDERGNTGELFF. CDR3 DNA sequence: TGCGCCAGCAGCTTGGACGAGCGGGGAAACACCGGGGAGCTGTTTTTT.

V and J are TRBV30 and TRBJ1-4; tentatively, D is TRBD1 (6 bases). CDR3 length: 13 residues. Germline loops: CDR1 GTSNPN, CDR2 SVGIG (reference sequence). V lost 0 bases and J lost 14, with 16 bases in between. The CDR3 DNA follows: TGTGCCTGGAGTGTACGGGGACAAAGTGGGCTGTTTTTT. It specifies CAWSVRGQSGLFF.

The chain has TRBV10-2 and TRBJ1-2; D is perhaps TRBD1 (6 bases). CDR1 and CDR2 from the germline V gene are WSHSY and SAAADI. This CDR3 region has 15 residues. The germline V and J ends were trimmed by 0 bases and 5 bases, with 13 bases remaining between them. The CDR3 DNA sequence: TGCGCCAGCAGTGAGTCAAGGGGGGGACGATATGGCTACACCTTC. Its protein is CASSESRGGRYGYTF.

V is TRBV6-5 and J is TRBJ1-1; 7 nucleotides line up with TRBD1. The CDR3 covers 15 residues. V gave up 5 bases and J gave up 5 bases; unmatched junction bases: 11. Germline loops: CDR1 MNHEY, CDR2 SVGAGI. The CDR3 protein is CASSASGTAATEAFF. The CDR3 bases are TGTGCCAGCAGTGCGTCCGGGACAGCAGCAACTGAAGCTTTCTTT.

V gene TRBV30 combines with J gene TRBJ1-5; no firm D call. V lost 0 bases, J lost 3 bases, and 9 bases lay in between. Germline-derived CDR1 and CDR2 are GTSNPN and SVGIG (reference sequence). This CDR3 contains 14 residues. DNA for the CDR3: TGTGCCTGGAGTGTAACTGGGGACAATCAGCCCCAGCATTTT. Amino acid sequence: CAWSVTGDNQPQHF.

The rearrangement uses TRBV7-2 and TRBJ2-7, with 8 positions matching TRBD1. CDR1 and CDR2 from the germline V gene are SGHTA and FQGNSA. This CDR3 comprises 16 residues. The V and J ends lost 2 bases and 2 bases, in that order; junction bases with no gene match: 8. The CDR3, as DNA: TGTGCCAGCAGCTTAAGGGTCGCACAGGGGGCCTACGAGCAGTACTTC. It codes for CASSLRVAQGAYEQYF.

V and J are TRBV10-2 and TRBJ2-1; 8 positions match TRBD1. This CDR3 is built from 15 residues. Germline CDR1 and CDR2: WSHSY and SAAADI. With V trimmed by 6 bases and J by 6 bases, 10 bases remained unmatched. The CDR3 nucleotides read TGCGCCAGCAGCCCCGACAGGGGTGGGATCAATGAGCAGTTCTTC. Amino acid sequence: CASSPDRGGINEQFF.

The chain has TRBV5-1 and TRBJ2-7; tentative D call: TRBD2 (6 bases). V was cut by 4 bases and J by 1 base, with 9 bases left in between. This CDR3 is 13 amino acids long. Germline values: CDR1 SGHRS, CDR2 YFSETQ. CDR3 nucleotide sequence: TGCGCCAGCAGCACGGGACTGTCCTACGAGCAGTACTTC. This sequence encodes CASSTGLSYEQYF.

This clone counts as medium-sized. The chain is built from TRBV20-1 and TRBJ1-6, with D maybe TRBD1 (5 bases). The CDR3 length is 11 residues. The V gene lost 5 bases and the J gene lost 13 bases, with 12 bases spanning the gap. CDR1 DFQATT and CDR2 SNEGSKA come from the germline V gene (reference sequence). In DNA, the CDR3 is TGCAGTGCTGGGACCTCAGGCCCCCTCCACTTT. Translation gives CSAGTSGPLHF.

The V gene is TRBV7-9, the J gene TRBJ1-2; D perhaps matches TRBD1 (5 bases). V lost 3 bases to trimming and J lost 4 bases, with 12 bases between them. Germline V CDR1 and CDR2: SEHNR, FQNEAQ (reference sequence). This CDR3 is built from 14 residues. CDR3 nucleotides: TGTGCCAGCAGCTTGGCGCTGGGGGGCTATGGCTACACCTTC. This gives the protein CASSLALGGYGYTF.

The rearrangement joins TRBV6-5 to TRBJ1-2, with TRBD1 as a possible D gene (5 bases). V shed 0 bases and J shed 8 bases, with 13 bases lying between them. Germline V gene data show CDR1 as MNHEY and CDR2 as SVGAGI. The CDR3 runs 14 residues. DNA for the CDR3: TGTGCCAGCAGTTACTCAGGGACTAGCCGAGGCTACACCTTC. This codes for CASSYSGTSRGYTF.

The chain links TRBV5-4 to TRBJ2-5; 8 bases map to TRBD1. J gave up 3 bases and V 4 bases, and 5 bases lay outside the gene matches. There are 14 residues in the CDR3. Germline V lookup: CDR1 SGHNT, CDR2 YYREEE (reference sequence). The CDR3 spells CASSPGGAEETQYF. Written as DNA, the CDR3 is TGTGCCAGCAGCCCAGGGGGCGCCGAAGAGACCCAGTACTTC.

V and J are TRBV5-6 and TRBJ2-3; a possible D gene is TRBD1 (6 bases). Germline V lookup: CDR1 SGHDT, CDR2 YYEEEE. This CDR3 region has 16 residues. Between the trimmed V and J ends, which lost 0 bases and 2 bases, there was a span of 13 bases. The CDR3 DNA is TGTGCCAGCAGCTTGGCCCCAGGGGCCCTCACAGATACGCAGTATTTT. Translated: CASSLAPGALTDTQYF.

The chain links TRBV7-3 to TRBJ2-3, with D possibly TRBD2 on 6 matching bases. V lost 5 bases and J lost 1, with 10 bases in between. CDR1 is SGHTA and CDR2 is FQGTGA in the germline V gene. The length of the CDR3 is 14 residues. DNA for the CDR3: TGTGCCAGCAGCCCACTAGCTGGCACAGATACGCAGTATTTT. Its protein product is CASSPLAGTDTQYF. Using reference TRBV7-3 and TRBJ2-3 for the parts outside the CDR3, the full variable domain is GAGVSQTPSNKVTEKGKYVELRCDPISGHTALYWYRQSLGQGPEFLIYFQGTGAADDSGLPNDRFFAVRPEGSVSTLKIQRTERGDSAVYLCASSPLAGTDTQYFGPGTRLTVL.

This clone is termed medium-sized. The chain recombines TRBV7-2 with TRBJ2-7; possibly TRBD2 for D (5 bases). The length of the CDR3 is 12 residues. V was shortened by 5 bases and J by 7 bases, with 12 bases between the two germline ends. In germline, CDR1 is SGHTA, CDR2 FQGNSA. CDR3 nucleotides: TGTGCCAGCAGCCCAGTCGGGGTAGAGCAGTACTTC. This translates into CASSPVGVEQYF.

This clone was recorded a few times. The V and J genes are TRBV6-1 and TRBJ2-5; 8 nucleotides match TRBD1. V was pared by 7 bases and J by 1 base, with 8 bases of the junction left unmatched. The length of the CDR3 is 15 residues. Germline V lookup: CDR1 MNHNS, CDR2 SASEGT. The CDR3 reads CASTRTGNGQETQYF. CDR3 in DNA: TGTGCCAGCACCAGGACAGGGAACGGCCAAGAGACCCAGTACTTC.

CDR3 in DNA: TGTGCCAGCAGGACATCCGGAAACACCATATATTTT. Translation: CASRTSGNTIYF. The gene calls are TRBV6-6 and TRBJ1-3; no clear D gene. Trimming shortened V by 6 bases and J by 4 bases, and 7 bases separated the two germline ends. The germline V gene encodes CDR1 MNHNY and CDR2 SVGAGI (reference sequence). The CDR3 runs 12 residues.

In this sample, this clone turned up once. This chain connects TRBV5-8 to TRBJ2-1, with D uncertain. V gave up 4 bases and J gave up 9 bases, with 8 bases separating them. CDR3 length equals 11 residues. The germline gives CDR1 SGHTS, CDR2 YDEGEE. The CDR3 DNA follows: TGTGCCAGCAGCCTCAAGGTTGAGCAGTTCTTC. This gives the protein CASSLKVEQFF.

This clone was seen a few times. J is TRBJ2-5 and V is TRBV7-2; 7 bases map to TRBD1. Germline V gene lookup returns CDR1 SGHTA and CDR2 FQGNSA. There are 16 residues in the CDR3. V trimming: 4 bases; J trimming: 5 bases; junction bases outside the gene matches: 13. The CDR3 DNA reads TGTGCCAGCAGCTCCACGGGACAGTCCAAAGGGGAGACCCAGTACTTC. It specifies CASSSTGQSKGETQYF.

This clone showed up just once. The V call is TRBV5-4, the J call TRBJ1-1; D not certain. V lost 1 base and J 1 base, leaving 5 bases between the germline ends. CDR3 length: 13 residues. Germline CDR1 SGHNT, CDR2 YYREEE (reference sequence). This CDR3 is CASSLHENTEAFF. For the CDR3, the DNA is TGTGCCAGCAGCTTGCACGAGAACACTGAAGCTTTCTTT. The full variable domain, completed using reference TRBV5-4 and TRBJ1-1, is ETGVTQSPTHLIKTRGQQVTLRCSSQSGHNTVSWYQQALGQGPQFIFQYYREEENGRGNFPPRFSGLQFPNYSSELNVNALELDDSALYLCASSLHENTEAFFGQGTRLTVV.

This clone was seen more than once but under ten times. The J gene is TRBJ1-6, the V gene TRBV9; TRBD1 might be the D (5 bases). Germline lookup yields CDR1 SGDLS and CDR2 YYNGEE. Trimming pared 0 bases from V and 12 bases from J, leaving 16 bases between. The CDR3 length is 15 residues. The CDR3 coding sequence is TGTGCCAGCAGCGTAGTTGGGGACGGTGCTGGACCCCTCCACTTT. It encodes CASSVVGDGAGPLHF.

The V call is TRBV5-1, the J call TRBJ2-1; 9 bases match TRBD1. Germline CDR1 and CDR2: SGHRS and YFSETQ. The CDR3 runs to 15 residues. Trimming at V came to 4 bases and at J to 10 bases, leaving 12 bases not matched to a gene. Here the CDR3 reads CASSEQGANLGEQFF. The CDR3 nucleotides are TGCGCCAGCAGCGAACAGGGGGCCAACCTCGGCGAGCAGTTCTTC.

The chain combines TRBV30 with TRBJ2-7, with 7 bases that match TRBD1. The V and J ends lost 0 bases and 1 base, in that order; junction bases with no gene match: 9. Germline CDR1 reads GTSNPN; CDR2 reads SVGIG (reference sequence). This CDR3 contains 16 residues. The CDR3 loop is CAWSVLQGLDSYEQYF. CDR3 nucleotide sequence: TGTGCCTGGAGTGTATTACAGGGGTTGGATTCCTACGAGCAGTACTTC.

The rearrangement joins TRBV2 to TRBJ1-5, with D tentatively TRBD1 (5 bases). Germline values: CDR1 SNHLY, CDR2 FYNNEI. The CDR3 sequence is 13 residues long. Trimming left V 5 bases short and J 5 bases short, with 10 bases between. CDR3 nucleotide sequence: TGTGCCAGCAGTCGACAGTACTATCAGCCCCAGCATTTT. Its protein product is CASSRQYYQPQHF.

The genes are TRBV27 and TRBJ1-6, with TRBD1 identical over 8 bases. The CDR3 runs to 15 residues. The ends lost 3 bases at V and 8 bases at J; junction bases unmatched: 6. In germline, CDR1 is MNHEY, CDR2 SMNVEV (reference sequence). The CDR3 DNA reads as TGTGCCAGCAGTTTCGGGACAGGAGTTTATTCACCCCTCCACTTT. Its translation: CASSFGTGVYSPLHF.

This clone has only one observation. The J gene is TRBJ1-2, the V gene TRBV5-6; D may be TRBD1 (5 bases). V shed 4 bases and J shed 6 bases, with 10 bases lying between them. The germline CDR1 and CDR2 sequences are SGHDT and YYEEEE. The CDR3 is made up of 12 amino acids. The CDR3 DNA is TGTGCCAGCAGCCCGGACACCGATGGCTACACCTTC. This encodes CASSPDTDGYTF.

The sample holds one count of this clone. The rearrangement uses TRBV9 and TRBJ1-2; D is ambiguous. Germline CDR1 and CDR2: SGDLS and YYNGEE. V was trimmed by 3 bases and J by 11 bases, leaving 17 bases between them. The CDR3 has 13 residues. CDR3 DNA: TGTGCCAGCAGCGGACACAGAGGGATATGGTACACCTTC. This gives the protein CASSGHRGIWYTF. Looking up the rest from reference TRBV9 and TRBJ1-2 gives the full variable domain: DSGVTQTPKHLITATGQRVTLRCSPRSGDLSVYWYQQSLDQGLQFLIQYYNGEERAKGNILERFSAQQFPDLHSELNLSSLELGDSALYFCASSGHRGIWYTFGSGTRLTVV.